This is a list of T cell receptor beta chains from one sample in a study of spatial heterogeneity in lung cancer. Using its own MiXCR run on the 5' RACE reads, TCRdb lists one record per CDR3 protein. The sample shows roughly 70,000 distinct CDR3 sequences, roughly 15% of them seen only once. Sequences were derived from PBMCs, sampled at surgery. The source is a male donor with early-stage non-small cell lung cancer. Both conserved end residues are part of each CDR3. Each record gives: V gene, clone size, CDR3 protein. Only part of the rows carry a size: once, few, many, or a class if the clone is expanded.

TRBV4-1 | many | CASSPQGAGTYEQYF
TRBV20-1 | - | CSARDRLNTEAFF
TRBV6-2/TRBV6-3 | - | CATKPERNTGELFF
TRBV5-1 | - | CASSLGAPNYGYTF
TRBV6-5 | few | CASIIPGALGEQYF
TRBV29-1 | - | CSVEGTGVYEQYF
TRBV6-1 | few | CASSEALGRGSGNTIYF
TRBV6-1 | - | CASIRQGAGTDTQYF
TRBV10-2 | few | CASSAQANTEAFF
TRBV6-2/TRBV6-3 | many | CASTLAESSYEQYF
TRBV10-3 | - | CAISPRATPYEQYF
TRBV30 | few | CAAQGLEQYF
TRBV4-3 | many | CASSRHLAGSTDTQYF
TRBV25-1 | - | CTTARDGANVLTF
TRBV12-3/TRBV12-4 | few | CASSSDLEAFF